Each of the 30 T cell receptor beta chains below was sequenced from the same sample in a study of identical twins. TCRdb re-analysed the 5' RACE reads in MiXCR, keeping a single row per CDR3 protein. The data contain roughly 250,000 distinct CDR3 sequences, 5.5% to 8% of them seen just once; the ten biggest clones take up 3% to 4.5%. The same sample was also studied in work on yellow fever vaccine responses in identical twins.

The sequencing input was memory (CD45RO+) T cells sorted from blood. Receptors originate from a woman under 30 in good health.

This clonotype was seen a few times. The chain is built from TRBV12-3 or TRBV12-4 and TRBJ2-5; TRBD2 agrees at 7 bases. The V and J ends lost 7 bases and 5 bases, in that order; junction bases with no gene match: 7. There are 13 residues in the CDR3. The CDR3 nucleotides are TGTGCCAGCACCCGGGGGGTGGTTGAGACCCAGTACTTC. This sequence encodes CASTRGVVETQYF.

This clonotype was counted ten times or more. This chain links TRBV11-2 with TRBJ1-5; D is uncertain. Germline CDR1 is SGHAT and CDR2 is FQNNGV. V lost 0 bases, J lost 6 bases, and 6 bases lay in between. The CDR3 runs to 13 residues. This CDR3 reads CASSLEGGQPQHF. The DNA for the CDR3 is TGTGCCAGCAGCTTAGAGGGCGGTCAGCCCCAGCATTTT.

The genes are TRBV14 and TRBJ2-7; tentatively, D is TRBD1 (6 bases). Germline assignment: CDR1 SGHDN and CDR2 FVKESK. V was trimmed by 9 bases and J by 4 bases, leaving 16 bases between them. This CDR3 is built from 13 residues. Written as DNA, the CDR3 is TGTGCCAGGCACCGGGACAAATCATACGAGCAGTACGTC. Translating it yields CARHRDKSYEQYV.

V and J are TRBV11-2 and TRBJ2-7; the D gene is possibly TRBD1 (6 bases). V was cut by 4 bases and J by 4 bases, with 14 bases left in between. Germline V gene sequence: CDR1 SGHAT, CDR2 FQNNGV. CDR3 length: 14 amino acids. The CDR3 protein is CASSWAGQRYEQYF. The CDR3 DNA reads TGTGCCAGCAGCTGGGCCGGACAGAGGTACGAGCAGTACTTC.

This clonotype was counted a few times. One junction end does not reproduce the germline sequence, and a read error may be involved. The rearrangement uses TRBV11-2 and TRBJ1-3; TRBD1 might be the D (6 bases). The CDR3 totals 10 residues. The germline gives CDR1 SGHAT, CDR2 FQNNGV. This chain's CDR3 is CASSLEGGDF. CDR3 bases: TGTGCCAGCAGCCTCGAGGGGGGGGATTTT. The whole variable domain, remainder taken from reference TRBV11-2 and TRBJ1-3, is EAGVAQSPRYKIIEKRQSVAFWCNPISGHATLYWYQQILGQGPKLLIQFQNNGVVDDSQLPKDRFSAERLKGVDSTLKIQPAKLEDSAVYLCASSLEGGDFGEGSWLTVV.

CDR3 sequence (DNA): TGTGCCAGCAGCTCCCGACTGGACAGGGAGAAGGAGACCCAGTACTTC. Translating gives CASSSRLDREKETQYF. This chain links TRBV7-6 with TRBJ2-5, with TRBD1 identical over 8 bases. The CDR3 covers 16 residues. V lost 4 bases and J lost 5; bases outside the gene matches: 12. The germline V gene encodes CDR1 SGHVS and CDR2 FNYEAQ.

A few counts support this clonotype. This chain uses TRBV20-1 with TRBJ2-3; TRBD2 matches at 10 bases. In germline, CDR1 is DFQATT, CDR2 SNEGSKA (reference sequence). With V trimmed by 7 bases and J by 3 bases, 4 bases remained unmatched. This CDR3 is built from 13 residues. This CDR3 is CSVAGGGTDTQYF. The CDR3 nucleotides read TGCAGTGTAGCGGGAGGAGGAACAGATACGCAGTATTTT.

In its sample, this clonotype was seen many times. This chain joins TRBV29-1 and TRBJ2-1; 10 nucleotides align to TRBD2. V shed 5 bases and J 1 base; nucleotides not matched to a gene: 8. The CDR3 has 16 residues. Germline V gene lookup returns CDR1 SQVTM and CDR2 ANQGSEA. Written as DNA, the CDR3 is TGCAGCGTTCGCCCTAGCGGGAGTAGATCCTACAATGAGCAGTTCTTC. Its translation: CSVRPSGSRSYNEQFF.

This rearrangement joins TRBV10-3 to TRBJ2-1, with 10 positions matching TRBD2. J gave up 5 bases and V 8 bases, and 18 bases lay outside the gene matches. The CDR3 spans 18 residues. Germline values: CDR1 ENHRY, CDR2 SYGVKD. The CDR3: CAICFAQREGRRDNEQFF. For the CDR3, the DNA is TGTGCCATCTGTTTCGCCCAGCGGGAGGGCCGACGTGACAATGAGCAGTTCTTC.

V usage is TRBV7-9 and J usage is TRBJ2-1; D call uncertain. Trimming left V 1 base short and J 4 bases short, with 8 bases between. The CDR3 has 14 residues. The V gene's germline CDR1 is SEHNR and CDR2 FQNEAQ (reference sequence). The DNA of the CDR3 is TGTGCCAGCAGCTTAGACCAGAATTACAATGAGCAGTTCTTC. It codes for CASSLDQNYNEQFF. Supplemented by reference TRBV7-9 and TRBJ2-1, the full variable domain reads DTGVSQNPRHKITKRGQNVTFRCDPISEHNRLYWYRQTLGQGPEFLTYFQNEAQLEKSRLLSDRFSAERPKGSFSTLEIQRTEQGDSAMYLCASSLDQNYNEQFFGPGTRLTVL.

In this sample, this clonotype turned up many times. The J gene is TRBJ2-7, the V gene TRBV19, with D uncertain. From germline, CDR1 is LNHDA and CDR2 SQIVND (reference sequence). Trimming removed 3 bases from V and 2 bases from J, with 8 bases in between. The CDR3 is 13 amino acids. The chain's CDR3 is CASSIGLAYEQYF. The CDR3 DNA follows: TGTGCCAGTAGTATTGGCCTAGCCTACGAGCAGTACTTC.

This clonotype was picked up a small number of times. The chain carries TRBV7-9 and TRBJ2-1; no clear D. Germline loops: CDR1 SEHNR, CDR2 FQNEAQ (reference sequence). The ends were cut back, 5 bases at V and 7 bases at J, with 12 bases in the middle. The length of the CDR3 is 13 residues. The CDR3 loop reads CASSPLSSNEQFF. The CDR3 nucleotides are TGTGCCAGCAGCCCCCTATCAAGTAATGAGCAGTTCTTC. Supplemented by reference TRBV7-9 and TRBJ2-1, the full variable domain reads DTGVSQNPRHKITKRGQNVTFRCDPISEHNRLYWYRQTLGQGPEFLTYFQNEAQLEKSRLLSDRFSAERPKGSFSTLEIQRTEQGDSAMYLCASSPLSSNEQFFGPGTRLTVL.

There are many counts of this clonotype. The chain joins TRBV4-1 to TRBJ2-5, with 8 bases aligning to TRBD1. Trimming took 2 bases from V and 5 from J; bases not matched to a gene: 10. The germline V gene has CDR1 MGHRA and CDR2 YSYEKL. The CDR3 length is 16 residues. The CDR3, as DNA: TGCGCCAGCAGCCAATCCGACAGGGGAAGATGGGAGACCCAGTACTTC. It encodes CASSQSDRGRWETQYF.

This clonotype was counted only a few times. The rearrangement uses TRBV11-3 and TRBJ2-5; the match to TRBD1 covers 8 bases. The CDR3 totals 15 residues. With V trimmed by 3 bases and J by 5 bases, 8 bases remained unmatched. Per germline, CDR1 SGHNT and CDR2 YENEEA. CDR3 loop: CASSFGQGAVETQYF. As DNA, the CDR3 is TGTGCCAGCAGCTTCGGTCAGGGGGCCGTCGAGACCCAGTACTTC. The whole variable domain, remainder taken from reference TRBV11-3 and TRBJ2-5, is EAGVVQSPRYKIIEKKQPVAFWCNPISGHNTLYWYLQNLGQGPELLIRYENEEAVDDSQLPKDRFSAERLKGVDSTLKIQPAELGDSAVYLCASSFGQGAVETQYFGPGTRLLVL.

The CDR3 loop is CASSAAAGANVLTF. The CDR3 DNA reads TGTGCCAGCAGTGCCGCGGCTGGGGCCAACGTCCTGACTTTC. The chain couples TRBV6-1 to TRBJ2-6, with D uncertain. The germline V gene has CDR1 MNHNS and CDR2 SASEGT. V lost 4 bases and J lost 2, with 6 bases in between. The CDR3 consists of 14 residues.

This clonotype was found a few times. V usage is TRBV20-1 and J usage is TRBJ2-7; perhaps TRBD2 as D (6 bases). Trimming stripped 5 bases from V and 4 bases from J, with 24 bases between. The CDR3 covers 16 residues. The germline V gene has CDR1 DFQATT and CDR2 SNEGSKA (reference sequence). CDR3 nucleotides: TGCAGTGCTGGAAAAAACAAGGGAGGCGGAGGATACGAGCAGTACTTC. It encodes CSAGKNKGGGGYEQYF.

V is TRBV20-1 and J is TRBJ2-3; the match to TRBD2 covers 13 bases. Germline lookup yields CDR1 DFQATT and CDR2 SNEGSKA (reference sequence). The trim removed 6 bases at V and 7 bases at J, leaving 4 bases unmatched. CDR3 length: 13 amino acids. CDR3 bases: TGCAGTGCCGGACTAGCGGGGGTGAATACGCAGTATTTT. Protein: CSAGLAGVNTQYF.

This CDR3 is CSARGYQETQYF. CDR3 in DNA: TGCAGTGCTAGGGGGTACCAAGAGACCCAGTACTTC. This rearrangement joins TRBV20-1 to TRBJ2-5, with D unresolved. Per the germline V gene, CDR1 is DFQATT and CDR2 is SNEGSKA (reference sequence). Between the trimmed V and J ends, which lost 3 bases and 0 bases, there was a span of 5 bases. The length of the CDR3 is 12 residues.

This clonotype came up a few times. The chain uses TRBV27 and TRBJ2-5; TRBD2 aligns across 8 bases. In germline, CDR1 is MNHEY, CDR2 SMNVEV (reference sequence). V gave up 4 bases and J gave up 5 bases; unmatched junction bases: 3. The CDR3 contains 13 residues. CDR3 sequence: CASSWTSRETQYF. In DNA form, the CDR3 reads TGTGCCAGCAGTTGGACTAGCCGGGAGACCCAGTACTTC.

In its sample, this clonotype was seen a few times. The chain couples TRBV4-2 to TRBJ1-1; the D is unclear. Trimming removed 1 base at V and 0 bases at J, with 6 bases between. Germline V gene lookup returns CDR1 LGHNA and CDR2 YNFKEQ. The CDR3 spans 14 residues. CDR3 loop: CASSQGGMNTEAFF. CDR3 sequence (DNA): TGTGCCAGCAGCCAAGGAGGAATGAACACTGAAGCTTTCTTT.

This clonotype occurred many times. This chain links TRBV7-2 with TRBJ2-1; tentatively, D is TRBD1 or TRBD2 (5 bases each). V dropped 3 bases and J dropped 9 bases, with 9 bases sitting between them. This CDR3 comprises 12 residues. The germline gives CDR1 SGHTA, CDR2 FQGNSA. CDR3 protein: CASSFFGGEQFF. Here the CDR3 DNA reads TGTGCCAGCAGCTTTTTTGGGGGTGAGCAGTTCTTC. Based on the CDR3 plus reference TRBV7-2 and TRBJ2-1, the full variable domain is GAGVSQSPSNKVTEKGKDVELRCDPISGHTALYWYRQSLGQGLEFLIYFQGNSAPDKSGLPSDRFSAERTGGSVSTLTIQRTQQEDSAVYLCASSFFGGEQFFGPGTRLTVL.

The rearrangement links TRBV5-5 to TRBJ2-1; TRBD1 is a possible D gene (6 bases). Between the trimmed V and J ends, which lost 0 bases and 9 bases, there was a span of 19 bases. The CDR3 is 16 residues long. Germline values: CDR1 SGHKS, CDR2 YYEKEE (reference sequence). The CDR3 region has the DNA TGTGCCAGCAGCTTGGGTGGTGGGCGAATACAGGGTGAGCAGTTCTTC. Amino acid sequence: CASSLGGGRIQGEQFF.

At least ten counts were recorded for this clonotype. This chain connects TRBV7-2 to TRBJ2-1; no clear D. The CDR3 length is 9 residues. Trimming cost V 8 bases and J 6 bases, with 2 bases left between them. Germline values: CDR1 SGHTA, CDR2 FQGNSA. CDR3 region: CASSNEQFF. The CDR3 bases are TGTGCCAGCTCCAATGAGCAGTTCTTC.

This chain joins TRBV7-9 and TRBJ2-1; either TRBD1 or TRBD2 may fit D (5 bases each). The CDR3 contains 16 residues. CDR1 is SEHNR, CDR2 FQNEAQ, per germline (reference sequence). V lost 6 bases and J 0 bases, leaving 15 bases between the germline ends. The CDR3 DNA reads as TGTGCCAGCAGATCCTGGGACGTAAGCTCCTACAATGAGCAGTTCTTC. Amino acid sequence: CASRSWDVSSYNEQFF.

The rearrangement links TRBV15 to TRBJ2-5; D may be TRBD1 (6 bases). The CDR3 is 14 residues long. Trimming took off 0 bases at V and 2 bases at J, with 7 bases between the two ends. From germline, CDR1 is LNHNV and CDR2 YYDKDF (reference sequence). The CDR3 reads CATSRDGQQETQYF. The CDR3 DNA reads TGTGCCACCAGCAGAGATGGACAGCAAGAGACCCAGTACTTC.

This sequence joins TRBV5-5 and TRBJ1-6, with unresolved D. CDR1 and CDR2 (germline): SGHKS, YYEKEE (reference sequence). Trimming took off 5 bases at V and 2 bases at J, with 8 bases between the two ends. CDR3 length equals 14 residues. The CDR3 DNA reads TGTGCCAGCAGTTTCGAACCCTATAATTCACCCCTCCACTTT. It yields the protein CASSFEPYNSPLHF. The variable domain in full, completed from reference TRBV5-5 and TRBJ1-6, reads DAGVTQSPTHLIKTRGQQVTLRCSPISGHKSVSWYQQVLGQGPQFIFQYYEKEERGRGNFPDRFSARQFPNYSSELNVNALLLGDSALYLCASSFEPYNSPLHFGNGTRLTVT.

This clonotype has a handful of counts. The chain employs TRBV5-1 and TRBJ1-4, with TRBD1 matching 7 bases. Trimming cost V 2 bases and J 1 base; bases outside gene matches: 2. This CDR3 comprises 15 residues. Germline assignment: CDR1 SGHRS and CDR2 YFSETQ. CDR3 region: CASSLQGRTNEKLFF. CDR3 nucleotides: TGCGCCAGCAGCTTACAGGGGAGAACTAATGAAAAACTGTTTTTT. The full variable domain, completed using reference TRBV5-1 and TRBJ1-4, is KAGVTQTPRYLIKTRGQQVTLSCSPISGHRSVSWYQQTPGQGLQFLFEYFSETQRNKGNFPGRFSGRQFSNSRSEMNVSTLELGDSALYLCASSLQGRTNEKLFFGSGTQLSVL.

V and J are TRBV5-1 and TRBJ2-1; 14 bases are a match to TRBD2. With V trimmed by 3 bases and J by 2 bases, 4 bases remained unmatched. Germline V gene sequence: CDR1 SGHRS, CDR2 YFSETQ. There are 17 residues in the CDR3. The DNA for the CDR3 is TGCGCCAGCAGCTCGGGACTAGCGGGGGCCACCTACAATGAGCAGTTCTTC. This encodes CASSSGLAGATYNEQFF.

This clonotype was seen more than once but under ten times. The V call is TRBV6-1, the J call TRBJ1-2; the D gene is possibly TRBD1 (6 bases). Per germline, CDR1 MNHNS and CDR2 SASEGT. Trimming pared 6 bases from V and 4 bases from J, leaving 12 bases between. This CDR3 has 13 amino acids. The CDR3 spells CASRLDRSYGYTF. Here the CDR3 DNA reads TGTGCCAGCAGACTTGACAGGAGCTATGGCTACACCTTC.

This clonotype was seen more than once but under ten times. This sequence joins TRBV3-1 and TRBJ1-1, with D uncertain. Germline V gives CDR1 LGHDT, CDR2 YNNKEL (reference sequence). V was pared by 4 bases and J by 1 base, with 10 bases between. The CDR3 spans 14 residues. CDR3 protein: CASSPQVKNTEAFF. The CDR3 DNA follows: TGTGCCAGCAGCCCTCAGGTTAAGAACACTGAAGCTTTCTTT.